The T cell receptor beta chain under discussion was sequenced for a study of shared clonotypes between healthy human individuals. Study-level results: As a rule, naive subsets had a larger estimated richness than memory subsets. For naive CD4 cells, around 5% of clonotypes were shared across a few donors.

Terminally differentiated effector memory CD45RA+ cells were excluded by CCR7 positive selection of CD45RO-negative cells. There were no recent acute infections or vaccinations among the donors, who were healthy HIV-negative adults. Sequencing was performed with immunoSEQ multiplex PCR; in TCRdb, only in-frame clones are kept and a portion is missing. The sample lists about 2 million clones, about 95% occurring once. Germline-derived CDR1 and CDR2 are SNHLY and FYNNEI. The CDR3 has 15 residues. V was clipped by 5 bases and J by 0 bases, with 11 bases between them. In the case of this clone: Its antigen is unknown.

The specimen sequenced was naive CD8+ T cells sorted from blood. The chain employs TRBV2 and TRBJ2-1; D is ambiguous. The receptor's source is a man between 18 and 35 years old in good health. This CDR3 reads CASSPTASSYNEQFF. In nucleotides, the CDR3 is TGTGCCAGCAGTCCGACTGCTAGCTCCTACAATGAGCAGTTCTTC.